A selection of T cell receptor beta chains follows, all from one sample in a study of human T cells and chemical hapten exposure. TCRdb re-derived calls from the RACE reads in MiXCR, one entry per CDR3 protein. The table records 40,000 to 50,000 distinct CDR3 sequences, 3.5% to 4% of them present only once. The material sequenced was whole blood, taken in connection with sensitization to the hapten diphenylcyclopropenone (DPC). The source is a middle-aged man with alopecia areata. Some clones in this sample may be carry-over from other donors' samples. Each CDR3 is given with its conserved first and last residue. Fields, in order: CDR3 protein, CDR3 DNA, J gene, V gene, clone size, D gene. The D gene is left open where the match is weak. The size field is filled for only some rows; it gives once, few, many or a size class.

CASSLVSSTNEQYF | TGCGCCAGCAGCTTGGTATCTAGCACCAACGAGCAGTACTTC | TRBJ2-7 | TRBV5-1 | many | NA
CASRYNRDTYEQYF | TGTGCCAGCAGATATAATAGGGACACTTACGAGCAGTACTTC | TRBJ2-7 | TRBV6-1 | many | NA
CASRGYSHHKFF | TGTGCCAGCAGGGGATACTCCCACCATAAGTTCTTC | TRBJ2-1 | TRBV28 | many | NA
CASSQERSLSYEQYF | TGTGCCAGCAGCCAGGAACGGAGTCTCTCCTACGAGCAGTACTTC | TRBJ2-7 | TRBV3-1 | many | NA
CSACMGVHTEAFF | TGCAGCGCTTGTATGGGGGTCCACACTGAAGCTTTCTTT | TRBJ1-1 | TRBV29-1 | many | NA
CSVEENDSKEYF | TGCAGCGTTGAAGAGAATGACAGCAAGGAGTACTTC | TRBJ2-7 | TRBV29-1 | few | NA
CASSLDQPQHF | TGTGCCAGCAGCTTAGATCAGCCCCAGCATTTT | TRBJ1-5 | TRBV7-2 | many | NA
CSVDTGLADLTQYF | TGCAGCGTGGACACGGGACTAGCCGACCTTACGCAGTATTTT | TRBJ2-3 | TRBV29-1 | many | TRBD2
CASSPLFDTQYF | TGTGCCAGCAGCCCCTTATTTGATACGCAGTATTTT | TRBJ2-3 | TRBV7-2 | NA | NA
CASSDSSGSYNEQFF | TGTGCCAGCAGTGACTCTAGCGGGAGCTACAATGAGCAGTTCTTC | TRBJ2-1 | TRBV6-4 | many | TRBD2
CASRNRGKGTTDTQYF | TGTGCCAGTAGGAACAGGGGGAAGGGAACCACAGATACGCAGTATTTT | TRBJ2-3 | TRBV19 | few | TRBD1
CSVEIGAAGADTQYF | TGCAGCGTCGAGATCGGAGCGGCTGGGGCAGATACGCAGTATTTT | TRBJ2-3 | TRBV29-1 | many | NA
CASSEERVRGYTF | TGTGCCAGCAGTGAAGAAAGAGTTCGGGGCTACACCTTC | TRBJ1-2 | TRBV6-1 | NA | NA
CASSYSDLGGYSNQPQHF | TGTGCCAGCAGTTACTCGGACCTTGGAGGGTATAGCAATCAGCCCCAGCATTTT | TRBJ1-5 | TRBV6-6 | few | NA
CASKGTSGGYNEQFF | TGTGCCAGCAAGGGTACTAGCGGGGGCTACAATGAGCAGTTCTTC | TRBJ2-1 | TRBV28 | many | TRBD2
CASSLDAGTQAYEQYF | TGTGCCAGCAGCTTGGACGCCGGGACTCAAGCCTACGAGCAGTACTTC | TRBJ2-7 | TRBV7-2 | many | NA
CASSKQAGERSPLHF | TGTGCCAGCAGCAAACAGGCAGGGGAACGTTCACCCCTCCACTTT | TRBJ1-6 | TRBV21-1 | many | NA
CSARDWGKSRTDTQYF | TGCAGTGCTAGAGATTGGGGAAAATCACGCACAGATACGCAGTATTTT | TRBJ2-3 | TRBV20-1 | many | NA
CATSDEGITDTQYF | TGTGCCACCAGTGATGAGGGGATCACAGATACGCAGTATTTT | TRBJ2-3 | TRBV24-1 | many | NA
CASSAGLAGGSAKNIQYF | TGTGCCAGCAGCGCTGGACTAGCGGGAGGGTCGGCCAAAAACATTCAGTACTTC | TRBJ2-4 | TRBV7-2 | few | TRBD2
CAISGGNQPQHF | TGTGCCATTTCAGGGGGCAATCAGCCCCAGCATTTT | TRBJ1-5 | TRBV10-3 | many | NA
CASRGATYEQYF | TGTGCCAGCAGGGGAGCTACCTACGAGCAGTACTTC | TRBJ2-7 | TRBV28 | many | NA
CASTAWDRVGGNTEAFF | TGTGCCAGCACCGCCTGGGACAGGGTTGGGGGGAACACTGAAGCTTTCTTT | TRBJ1-1 | TRBV7-2 | NA | TRBD1
CAWSRDRPYGYTF | TGTGCCTGGAGCCGGGACAGGCCCTATGGCTACACCTTC | TRBJ1-2 | TRBV30 | many | TRBD1
CSARGGRTGKETQYF | TGCAGTGCTAGAGGGGGCCGGACAGGGAAAGAGACCCAGTACTTC | TRBJ2-5 | TRBV20-1 | many | TRBD1
CASSFPGLAGTPGGELFF | TGTGCCAGCAGCTTCCCGGGACTAGCGGGAACCCCTGGCGGGGAGCTGTTTTTT | TRBJ2-2 | TRBV7-9 | many | TRBD2
CASSKGRGLGTEAFF | TGTGCCAGCAGCAAAGGCAGGGGGCTTGGCACTGAAGCTTTCTTT | TRBJ1-1 | TRBV7-2 | many | TRBD1
CASSLTGGQNTEAFF | TGTGCCAGCAGCTTAACCGGGGGGCAGAACACTGAAGCTTTCTTT | TRBJ1-1 | TRBV7-3 | few | NA
CASSTGGMNTEAFF | TGTGCCAGCAGTACAGGGGGCATGAACACTGAAGCTTTCTTT | TRBJ1-1 | TRBV6-2/TRBV6-3 | NA | TRBD1
CASSAQGDQPQHF | TGTGCCAGCAGCGCACAGGGGGATCAGCCCCAGCATTTT | TRBJ1-5 | TRBV7-2 | many | TRBD1
CATSRGGLSNQPQHF | TGTGCCACCAGCAGAGGAGGGCTGAGCAATCAGCCCCAGCATTTT | TRBJ1-5 | TRBV15 | many | NA
CASTAPISTDTQYF | TGTGCCAGCACGGCCCCCATTAGCACAGATACGCAGTATTTT | TRBJ2-3 | TRBV6-1 | few | NA
CASTLVAGLAGNIQYF | TGTGCCAGCACCTTAGTTGCCGGACTAGCGGGAAACATTCAGTACTTC | TRBJ2-4 | TRBV12-3/TRBV12-4 | many | TRBD2
CASRLSPGSTVDTQYF | TGTGCCAGCAGGTTAAGTCCGGGATCAACCGTTGATACGCAGTATTTT | TRBJ2-3 | TRBV27 | many | NA
CASSLVEGQWYGYTF | TGTGCCAGCAGCTTAGTAGAGGGTCAGTGGTATGGCTACACCTTC | TRBJ1-2 | TRBV7-2 | few | NA
CASSPPGATEAFF | TGTGCCAGCTCACCACCAGGGGCCACTGAAGCTTTCTTT | TRBJ1-1 | TRBV18 | NA | NA
CASSQDPGRNTIYF | TGTGCCAGCAGCCAAGATCCCGGAAGAAACACCATATATTTT | TRBJ1-3 | TRBV4-2 | many | NA
CASSLTGGGDTQYF | TGCGCCAGCAGCTTAACGGGAGGTGGAGATACGCAGTATTTT | TRBJ2-3 | TRBV5-1 | NA | TRBD2
CASSDPFTDTQYF | TGTGCCAGCAGTGACCCTTTCACAGATACGCAGTATTTT | TRBJ2-3 | TRBV25-1 | many | NA
CASSFDRGLRKEYYEQYF | TGTGCCAGCAGCTTCGACAGGGGACTGCGTAAAGAATACTACGAGCAGTACTTC | TRBJ2-7 | TRBV5-5 | many | TRBD1
CASSFGVRTEAFF | TGTGCCAGCAGCTTTGGGGTCCGCACTGAAGCTTTCTTT | TRBJ1-1 | TRBV11-2 | NA | NA
CASSFNSAETQYF | TGTGCCAGCAGCTTCAACAGCGCGGAGACCCAGTACTTC | TRBJ2-5 | TRBV11-1 | many | NA
CASHRTGTVKLFF | TGTGCCAGCCACCGGACAGGGACTGTAAAACTGTTTTTT | TRBJ1-4 | TRBV27 | NA | TRBD1
CAWRGQVNTEAFF | TGTGCCTGGAGGGGACAGGTGAACACTGAAGCTTTCTTT | TRBJ1-1 | TRBV30 | many | TRBD1
CASSLAGRENIQYF | TGTGCCAGCAGCTTAGCGGGGAGAGAAAACATTCAGTACTTC | TRBJ2-4 | TRBV11-2 | few | NA
CASSLSPLYRQETQYF | TGTGCCAGCAGTTTATCCCCTCTCTACAGGCAAGAGACCCAGTACTTC | TRBJ2-5 | TRBV27 | many | NA
CASSEYGGLADNEQFF | TGTGCCAGCAGTGAATATGGGGGACTAGCGGACAATGAGCAGTTCTTC | TRBJ2-1 | TRBV25-1 | many | TRBD2